Given below is one T cell receptor (beta chain) in context. This sample is drawn from a study of blood T cell repertoires in COVID-19. As for the study in general: The United States, Italy and Spain provided the acute and convalescent COVID-19 samples. From T cells, B-cell-depleted T cells, or PBMCs came the material, which was cDNA or gDNA.

Original processing notes: Reference gene primer amplification yielded estimated nucleated cell counts. The assay was immunoSEQ multiplex PCR, and TCRdb's table has in-frame clones only and misses some. V and J calls and clone size are as listed in that table; D and trimming were resolved from the DNA. The sample shows some 110,000 clones, roughly nine tenths of them seen only once. Germline V lookup: CDR1 LNHNV, CDR2 YYDKDF (reference sequence). Trimming stripped 0 bases from V and 7 bases from J, with 19 bases between. The length of the CDR3 is 17 residues. Sequencing was performed on peripheral blood. This TCR was sampled from a human donor with active COVID-19. The donor label of this sample is uncertain. The chain uses TRBV15 and TRBJ2-1; D possibly corresponds to TRBD2 (5 bases). The CDR3 DNA follows: TGTGCCACCAGCAGAGATACCCGAAGGGTACTAGTTAATGAGCAGTTCTTC. As protein: CATSRDTRRVLVNEQFF. Full variable domain (rest looked up from reference TRBV15 and TRBJ2-1): DAMVIQNPRYQVTQFGKPVTLSCSQTLNHNVMYWYQQKSSQAPKLLFHYYDKDFNNEADTPDNFQSRRPNTSFCFLDIRSPGLGDTAMYLCATSRDTRRVLVNEQFFGPGTRLTVL.